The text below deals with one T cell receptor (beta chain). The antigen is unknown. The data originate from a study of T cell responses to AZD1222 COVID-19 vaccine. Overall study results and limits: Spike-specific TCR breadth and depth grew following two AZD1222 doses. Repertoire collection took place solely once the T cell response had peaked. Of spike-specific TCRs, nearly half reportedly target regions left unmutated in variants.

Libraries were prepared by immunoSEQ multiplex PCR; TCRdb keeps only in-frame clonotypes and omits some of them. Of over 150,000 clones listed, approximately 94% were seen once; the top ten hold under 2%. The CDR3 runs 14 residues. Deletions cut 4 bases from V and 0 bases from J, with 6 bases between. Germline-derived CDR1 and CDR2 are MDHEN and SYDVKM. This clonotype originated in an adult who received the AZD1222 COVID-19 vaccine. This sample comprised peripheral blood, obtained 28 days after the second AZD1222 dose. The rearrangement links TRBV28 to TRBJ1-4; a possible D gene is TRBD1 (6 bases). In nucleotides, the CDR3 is TGTGCCAGCAGTTGGACAGCAACTAATGAAAAACTGTTTTTT. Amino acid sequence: CASSWTATNEKLFF.